In this sample, the clone carrying this T cell receptor (beta chain) turned up many times. What it binds is unknown. Arm-PCR of CDR3 regions with iRepertoire HTBI primers generated TCR beta libraries. Each CDR3 protein gets one entry after TCRdb re-called the multiplex PCR reads with MiXCR. The sample contains under 500,000 distinct CDR3 sequences, more than 20% of which appear only once. The CDR3 is made up of 16 amino acids. Germline CDR1 and CDR2: MNHNS and SASEGT. Trimming took off 0 bases at V and 1 base at J, with 12 bases between the two ends. The sample originates from a study of regulatory T cells in long-lasting Graves disease. Whole-study findings and limits: TRBV28, TRBJ1-2 and TRBJ2-5 were segments that persistent disease favored. New patients shared about 910 public clonotypes, and persistent patients shared more, with 2,500 to 3,000.

The sample's time point: persistent/refractory GD, antithyroid drugs over 5 years with positive TRAb. Preparation of the TCR library used RNA extracted from PBMCs. It was an endocrinology department in Xi'an, China, that provided the patients. The authors drew 7.5 to 10 milliliters of peripheral blood into EDTA tubes. The sequence was collected from a female donor with Graves disease. The specimen was peripheral blood mononuclear cells (PBMCs), collected when the disease was refractory, from a patient treated with antithyroid drugs. J is TRBJ1-2 and V is TRBV6-1; D not resolved. CDR3 sequence reads: CASSEALGLINYGYTF. As DNA, the CDR3 is TGTGCCAGCAGTGAAGCGCTAGGGCTTATTAACTATGGCTACACCTTC.